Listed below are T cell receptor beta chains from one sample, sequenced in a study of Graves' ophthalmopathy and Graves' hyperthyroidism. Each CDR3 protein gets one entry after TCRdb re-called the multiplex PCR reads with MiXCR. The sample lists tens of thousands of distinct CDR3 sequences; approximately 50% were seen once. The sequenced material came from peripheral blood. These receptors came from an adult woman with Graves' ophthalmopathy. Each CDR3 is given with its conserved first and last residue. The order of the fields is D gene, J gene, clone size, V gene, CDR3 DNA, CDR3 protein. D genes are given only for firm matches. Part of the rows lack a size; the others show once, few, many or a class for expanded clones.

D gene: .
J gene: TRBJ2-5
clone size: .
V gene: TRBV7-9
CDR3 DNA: TGTGCCAGCAGCAACGGACAGACGAGGGAGACCCAGTACTTC
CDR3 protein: CASSNGQTRETQYF

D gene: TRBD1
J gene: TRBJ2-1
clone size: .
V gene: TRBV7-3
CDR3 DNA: TGTGCCAGCAGCTTAGGACAGGGGGCTTACAATGAGCAGTTCTTC
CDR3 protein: CASSLGQGAYNEQFF

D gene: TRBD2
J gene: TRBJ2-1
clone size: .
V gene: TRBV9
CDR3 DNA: TGTGCCAGCAGCGTGGGAGGGGCGATCTACAATGAGCAGTTCTTC
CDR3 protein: CASSVGGAIYNEQFF

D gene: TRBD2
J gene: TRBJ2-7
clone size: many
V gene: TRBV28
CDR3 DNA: TGTGCCAGCGAGAAGGCTAGCGGGAGTGAGTACGAGCAGTACTTC
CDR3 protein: CASEKASGSEYEQYF

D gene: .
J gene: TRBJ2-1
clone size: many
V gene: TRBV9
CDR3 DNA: TGTGCCAGCAGCTCACCCCTATTATTTGGGGGGCACAATGAGCAGTTCTTC
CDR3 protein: CASSSPLLFGGHNEQFF

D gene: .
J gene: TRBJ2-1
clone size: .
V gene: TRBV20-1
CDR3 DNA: TGCAGTGCTAGCTGGCCATACTCCTTCAATGAGCAGCTCTTC
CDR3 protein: CSASWPYSFNEQLF

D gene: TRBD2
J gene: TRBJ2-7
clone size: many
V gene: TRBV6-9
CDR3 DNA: TGTGCCAGCAGTTTAGAATTTGCTAGCGGTCCCTACGAGCAGTACTTC
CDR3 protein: CASSLEFASGPYEQYF

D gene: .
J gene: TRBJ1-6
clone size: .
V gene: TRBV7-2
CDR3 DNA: TGTGCCAGCAGCTCACCGGGTGATTCACCCCTCCACTTT
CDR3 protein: CASSSPGDSPLHF

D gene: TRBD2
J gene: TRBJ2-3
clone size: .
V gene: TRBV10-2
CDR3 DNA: TGCGCCAGCAGTGAGACTAGCGGGTACACAGATACGCAGTATTTT
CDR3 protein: CASSETSGYTDTQYF

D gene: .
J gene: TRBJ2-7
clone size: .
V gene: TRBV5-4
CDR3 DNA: TGTGCCAGCAGCTTGATAGCAGAGGGGGAGCCTCCCTCCTACGAGCAGTACTTC
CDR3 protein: CASSLIAEGEPPSYEQYF

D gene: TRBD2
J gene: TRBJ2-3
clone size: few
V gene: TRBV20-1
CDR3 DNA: TGCAGTGCTAGACTAGCGGGAGACACAGATACGCAGTATTTT
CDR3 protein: CSARLAGDTDTQYF

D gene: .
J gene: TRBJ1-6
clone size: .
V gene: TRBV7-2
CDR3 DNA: TGTGCCAGCAGCTTCTTGGTCGGCGCGGGCGATCAGCCCCTCCACTTT
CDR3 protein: CASSFLVGAGDQPLHF

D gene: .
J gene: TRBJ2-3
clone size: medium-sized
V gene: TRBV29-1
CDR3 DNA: TGCAGCGTTGAAGCGGGATCCACAGATACGCAGTATTTT
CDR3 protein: CSVEAGSTDTQYF

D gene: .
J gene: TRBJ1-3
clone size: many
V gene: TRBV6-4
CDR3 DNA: TGTGCCAGCAGTGAGCCGACACAGAACTCTGGAAACACCATATATTTT
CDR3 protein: CASSEPTQNSGNTIYF

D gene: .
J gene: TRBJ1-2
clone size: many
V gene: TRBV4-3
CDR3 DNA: TGCGCCAGCAGCCAAGTATCGATGATCGGCTACACCTTC
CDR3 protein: CASSQVSMIGYTF

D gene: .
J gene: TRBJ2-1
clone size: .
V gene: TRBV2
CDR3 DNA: TGTGCCAGCAGTGGGGTGGGGACTCGTTCCTACAATGAGCAGTTCTTC
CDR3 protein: CASSGVGTRSYNEQFF